This entry lists 24 T cell receptor beta chains sequenced from one sample in a study of PD-1 blockade in classical Hodgkin lymphoma. Clones were sequenced by immunoSEQ multiplex PCR, and TCRdb holds only the in-frame ones, with some missing. The top ten clones hold under 2% of a sample with approximately 25,000 clones, 84% of them seen once. Patients all relapsed after autologous stem cell transplantation, and there was variation in brentuximab vedotin exposure. Purification of CD4+ T cells from thawed PBMCs was achieved by magnetic negative selection. The specimen was CD4+ T cells from blood, collected at baseline. These receptors all come from a human donor with classical Hodgkin lymphoma.

The chain has TRBV28 and TRBJ2-7, with TRBD1 matching over 11 bases. The V gene end was trimmed by 8 bases and the J gene end by 5 bases; junction bases not matched to a gene: 17. The CDR3 length is 17 residues. Germline V gives CDR1 MDHEN, CDR2 SYDVKM. CDR3 amino acids: CASDPGGVGQGADEQYF. The CDR3 DNA reads as TGTGCCAGCGATCCTGGCGGGGTAGGACAGGGGGCGGACGAGCAGTACTTC.

This chain joins TRBV6-1 and TRBJ1-2; a possible D gene is TRBD1 (5 bases). The CDR3 loop spans 15 amino acids. V lost 3 bases to trimming and J lost 4 bases, with 15 bases between them. Germline V gene sequence: CDR1 MNHNS, CDR2 SASEGT. The CDR3 reads CASSDWLRTPYGYTF. The CDR3 region has the DNA TGTGCCAGCAGTGACTGGCTAAGGACACCCTATGGCTACACCTTC.

The CDR3 reads CASRLGGETQYF. CDR3 bases: TGTGCCAGCAGGCTAGGTGGGGAGACCCAGTACTTC. V gene TRBV2 combines with J gene TRBJ2-5; no reliable D call. The CDR3 is 12 residues long. Trimming left V 6 bases short and J 5 bases short, with 10 bases between. Germline V lookup: CDR1 SNHLY, CDR2 FYNNEI.

This sequence joins TRBV19 and TRBJ1-6; D unresolved. Germline CDR1 is LNHDA and CDR2 is SQIVND (reference sequence). Trimming removed 5 bases from V and 1 base from J, with 6 bases in between. The CDR3 has 14 residues. The CDR3 sequence is CASSAQSYNSPLHF. DNA for the CDR3: TGTGCCAGTAGTGCCCAGTCCTATAATTCACCCCTCCACTTT.

In DNA form, the CDR3 reads TGTGCCAGTAGTCCTCGACAGGGACTGGGACTGGATCAGCCCCAGCATTTT. Protein: CASSPRQGLGLDQPQHF. The chain links TRBV19 to TRBJ1-5, with 7 positions matching TRBD1. This CDR3 is built from 17 residues. Germline trimming cut 5 bases from V and 5 bases from J; bases unmatched to any gene: 15. Germline CDR1 reads LNHDA; CDR2 reads SQIVND (reference sequence).

The V gene is TRBV5-4, the J gene TRBJ2-3; TRBD1 matches 7 bases. The CDR3 is 15 amino acids. V shed 4 bases and J 3 bases; nucleotides not matched to a gene: 8. The germline V gene encodes CDR1 SGHNT and CDR2 YYREEE (reference sequence). CDR3 sequence reads: CASSSDRDHTDTQYF. In nucleotides, the CDR3 is TGTGCCAGCAGCAGCGACAGGGATCATACAGATACGCAGTATTTT. The whole variable domain, remainder taken from reference TRBV5-4 and TRBJ2-3, is ETGVTQSPTHLIKTRGQQVTLRCSSQSGHNTVSWYQQALGQGPQFIFQYYREEENGRGNFPPRFSGLQFPNYSSELNVNALELDDSALYLCASSSDRDHTDTQYFGPGTRLTVL.

The rearrangement uses TRBV6-1 and TRBJ1-5, with TRBD1 identical over 10 bases. This CDR3 region has 14 residues. V gave up 7 bases and J gave up 7 bases; unmatched junction bases: 7. From germline, CDR1 is MNHNS and CDR2 SASEGT. The CDR3 loop is CASTTGTGDQPQHF. The CDR3 DNA reads as TGTGCCAGCACCACCGGGACAGGGGACCAGCCCCAGCATTTT.

The count of this clone is one. V and J are TRBV10-3 and TRBJ2-3; no clear D. Trimming cost V 3 bases and J 0 bases, with 13 bases left between them. The CDR3 contains 16 residues. Looked up from germline, CDR1 is ENHRY and CDR2 is SYGVKD. The CDR3 protein is CAISDPPGLSTDTQYF. In DNA, the CDR3 is TGTGCCATCAGTGACCCCCCTGGGCTCAGCACAGATACGCAGTATTTT.

The gene calls are TRBV5-4 and TRBJ1-1, with 8 bases fitting TRBD1. V shed 4 bases and J 1 base; nucleotides not matched to a gene: 6. This CDR3 contains 15 residues. Germline loops: CDR1 SGHNT, CDR2 YYREEE (reference sequence). CDR3 in DNA: TGTGCCAGCAGCAAGGGACAGGAAGGGAACACTGAAGCTTTCTTT. As protein: CASSKGQEGNTEAFF.

The chain recombines TRBV4-2 with TRBJ2-2; 7 bases agree with TRBD2. Germline lookup yields CDR1 LGHNA and CDR2 YNFKEQ. This CDR3 comprises 19 residues. The J segment lost 7 bases and the V segment lost 1 base, leaving 18 bases of the junction unmatched. For the CDR3, the DNA is TGTGCCAGCAGCCAAGCATATCGGCGGAGCTTCGGGGAGGGCGGGGAGCTGTTTTTT. It is translated as CASSQAYRRSFGEGGELFF.

The chain links TRBV4-3 to TRBJ2-3; TRBD1 or TRBD2 may be the D gene (5 bases each). The germline V gene encodes CDR1 LGHNA and CDR2 YSLEER. Trimming shortened V by 4 bases and J by 0 bases, and 20 bases separated the two germline ends. CDR3 length equals 18 residues. CDR3 in DNA: TGCGCCAGCAGCCGACAGTCAGGAGCGGTCTCTAGCACAGATACGCAGTATTTT. Its protein product is CASSRQSGAVSSTDTQYF.

The chain carries TRBV11-2 and TRBJ2-2; D gene unclear. The V and J ends lost 5 bases and 0 bases respectively, with 10 bases between them. Germline lookup yields CDR1 SGHAT and CDR2 FQNNGV. This CDR3 contains 15 residues. This CDR3 reads CASSLGTTNTGELFF. The CDR3 region has the DNA TGTGCCAGCAGCCTCGGTACAACGAACACCGGGGAGCTGTTTTTT.

The V call is TRBV6-5, the J call TRBJ1-1; D is unclear. CDR3 size: 14 residues. CDR1 MNHEY and CDR2 SVGAGI come from the germline V gene. The germline V and J ends were trimmed by 2 bases and 2 bases, with 9 bases remaining between them. CDR3 sequence: CASSYQGSNTEAFF. The CDR3 nucleotides are TGTGCCAGCAGTTACCAAGGGTCTAACACTGAAGCTTTCTTT.

The J gene is TRBJ1-1, the V gene TRBV7-8; TRBD1 might be the D (6 bases). Germline CDR1 is SGHVS and CDR2 is FQNEAQ. This CDR3 spans 19 amino acids. V was clipped by 1 base and J by 4 bases, with 25 bases between them. The CDR3 is CASSLVGGAPLGGSTEAFF. In DNA, the CDR3 is TGTGCCAGCAGCTTAGTTGGGGGGGCGCCCCTCGGTGGGAGCACTGAAGCTTTCTTT.

V usage is TRBV6-1 and J usage is TRBJ1-6, with 9 bases fitting TRBD1. The V and J ends lost 4 bases and 7 bases, in that order; junction bases with no gene match: 5. There are 15 residues in the CDR3. Germline CDR1 is MNHNS and CDR2 is SASEGT. This chain's CDR3 is CASSARTGDNSPLHF. CDR3 coding DNA: TGTGCCAGCAGTGCCCGGACAGGGGACAATTCACCCCTCCACTTT.

This clone was observed a single time. The rearrangement uses TRBV30 and TRBJ2-5; D might be TRBD2 (6 bases). The germline CDR1 and CDR2 sequences are GTSNPN and SVGIG (reference sequence). The CDR3 runs 14 residues. The CDR3, as DNA: TGTGTCCATACCGCGGGGAAGACGGGAGAGACCCAGTACTTC. Translated: CVHTAGKTGETQYF.

The rearrangement uses TRBV7-2 and TRBJ2-5; D may be TRBD2 (6 bases). The CDR3 runs to 14 residues. Trimming shortened V by 5 bases and J by 4 bases, and 14 bases separated the two germline ends. Germline CDR1 SGHTA, CDR2 FQGNSA. The CDR3 DNA follows: TGTGCCAGCAGCCTCCGCCGGGGAGGAGAGACCCAGTACTTC. Protein: CASSLRRGGETQYF.

The chain recombines TRBV7-2 with TRBJ1-1; D not certain. Per the germline V gene, CDR1 is SGHTA and CDR2 is FQGNSA. V shed 0 bases and J shed 3 bases, with 11 bases lying between them. The CDR3 loop spans 15 amino acids. CDR3 sequence reads: CASSLAFFFDTEAFF. The DNA of the CDR3 is TGTGCCAGCAGCTTAGCTTTCTTTTTTGACACTGAAGCTTTCTTT.

V and J are TRBV6-5 and TRBJ2-5; D is unresolved. The germline V gene has CDR1 MNHEY and CDR2 SVGAGI. V gave up 6 bases and J gave up 4 bases, with 15 bases separating them. The CDR3 loop spans 14 amino acids. Here the CDR3 DNA reads TGTGCCAGCAGAGGCCCGGCGTCCGGAGAGACCCAGTACTTC. Protein sequence: CASRGPASGETQYF.

V gene TRBV7-9 combines with J gene TRBJ1-3, with D uncertain. V dropped 1 base and J dropped 10 bases, with 5 bases sitting between them. CDR1 SEHNR and CDR2 FQNEAQ come from the germline V gene (reference sequence). This CDR3 is 11 amino acids long. CDR3 in amino acids: CASSLGGTIYF. In DNA form, the CDR3 reads TGTGCCAGCAGCTTAGGTGGTACCATATATTTT.

V usage is TRBV28 and J usage is TRBJ2-7; 7 bases fit TRBD2. There are 16 residues in the CDR3. Germline CDR1 and CDR2: MDHEN and SYDVKM. After removal of 5 bases from V and 4 bases from J, the junction contained 14 bases not matched to a gene. DNA of the CDR3: TGTGCCAGCAGTGGGGGGGACCCCGGTTCCCTTTACGAGCAGTACTTC. It codes for CASSGGDPGSLYEQYF.

The chain joins TRBV2 to TRBJ1-5; 12 bases are a match to TRBD1. Trimming removed 4 bases from V and 2 bases from J; junction bases left unmatched: 3. The germline V gene encodes CDR1 SNHLY and CDR2 FYNNEI. The CDR3 has 16 amino acids. CDR3 in DNA: TGTGCCAGCAGTGGGGGGACAGGGGGCGGCAATCAGCCCCAGCATTTT. As protein: CASSGGTGGGNQPQHF.

This clone was seen a single time. This chain joins TRBV7-9 and TRBJ1-5; D is unclear. Looked up from germline, CDR1 is SEHNR and CDR2 is FQNEAQ (reference sequence). The V and J ends lost 1 base and 14 bases respectively, with 9 bases between them. The CDR3 is 11 amino acids. The CDR3 DNA reads as TGTGCCAGCAGCTTAGATACGGTTAAGCATTTT. It specifies CASSLDTVKHF.

The genes are TRBV10-3 and TRBJ1-5; D unresolved. The V end lost 6 bases, the J end lost 0 bases, and 9 bases lay between the germline ends. CDR1 is ENHRY and CDR2 is SYGVKD in the germline V gene. The CDR3 has 14 residues. The CDR3 is CAISVDPSNQPQHF. The CDR3 DNA follows: TGTGCCATCAGCGTAGACCCTAGCAATCAGCCCCAGCATTTT.